This paragraph reports one T cell receptor beta chain. Its antigen is still unknown. These data are taken from a study of siplizumab effects on memory and regulatory T cells. Study results and caveats: Sequences below about 10^-5 frequency were poorly captured. As a result, only a minor fraction of alloreactive clones mapped to unstimulated subsets. Unstimulated naive T cells seemed to show more diversity than memory cells did, and they also seemed to be among the major contributors to the alloresponse. Mean Treg-derived proportions of mappable alloreactive CD4+ clones were 68.8% for siplizumab and roughly 27% for controls.

Germline V lookup: CDR1 PRHDT, CDR2 FYEKMQ (reference sequence). The CDR3 has 14 residues. V lost 2 bases and J 2 bases, leaving 9 bases between the germline ends. TCR templates numbering some 10^5 were assayed per sample. Repertoires were generated with immunoSEQ multiplex PCR, while TCRdb's copy carries only in-frame clones and drops some. The table lists 65,000 to 90,000 clones, 93% of them singletons, with roughly 5.2% in the top ten. This clonotype was sampled from a human donor in good health. Sequenced sample: CD8+ T cells sorted from blood. The chain combines TRBV13 with TRBJ1-2; tentatively, D is TRBD1 (6 bases). CDR3 sequence (DNA): TGTGCCAGCAGCTTAAGGACAGCGAACTATGGCTACACCTTC. As protein: CASSLRTANYGYTF.